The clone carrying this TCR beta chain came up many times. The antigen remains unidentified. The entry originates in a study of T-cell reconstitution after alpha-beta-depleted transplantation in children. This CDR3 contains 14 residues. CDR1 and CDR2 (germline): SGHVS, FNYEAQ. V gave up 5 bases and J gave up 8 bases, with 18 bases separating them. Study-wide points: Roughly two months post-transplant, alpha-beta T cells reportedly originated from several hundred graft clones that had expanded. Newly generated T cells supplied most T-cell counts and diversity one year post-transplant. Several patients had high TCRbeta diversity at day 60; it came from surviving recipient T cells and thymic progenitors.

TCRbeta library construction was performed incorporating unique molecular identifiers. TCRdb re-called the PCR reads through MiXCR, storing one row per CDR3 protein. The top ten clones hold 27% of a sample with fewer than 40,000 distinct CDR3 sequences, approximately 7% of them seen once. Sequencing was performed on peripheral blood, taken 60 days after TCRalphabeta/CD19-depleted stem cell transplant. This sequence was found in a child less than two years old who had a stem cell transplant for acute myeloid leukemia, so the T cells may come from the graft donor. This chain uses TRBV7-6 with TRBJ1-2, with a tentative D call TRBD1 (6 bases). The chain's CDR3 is CASSPWGGPGGYTF. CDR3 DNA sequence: TGTGCCAGCAGCCCCTGGGGGGGCCCTGGGGGCTACACCTTC. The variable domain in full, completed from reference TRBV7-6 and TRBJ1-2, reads GAGVSQSPRYKVTKRGQDVALRCDPISGHVSLYWYRQALGQGPEFLTYFNYEAQQDKSGLPNDRFSAERPEGSISTLTIQRTEQRDSAMYRCASSPWGGPGGYTFGSGTRLTVV.